This record covers a single T cell receptor (beta chain). Its antigen is still unknown. CDR3 length: 13 residues. V lost 10 bases, J lost 1 base, and 14 bases lay in between. Germline loops: CDR1 MDHEN, CDR2 SYDVKM. Each CDR3 protein is one row after TCRdb ran MiXCR on the RT-PCR reads. Seen here are 650,000 to 800,000 distinct CDR3 sequences, about 14% observed once, and the top ten hold around 6.5%. This record belongs to a study of response to subunit inactivated influenza vaccine. Study-wide findings and caveats: Only a handful of new T cells, the authors suggested, are recruited with each seasonal influenza vaccination.

The sequence was collected from a man aged 50-59 years who received an inactivated influenza vaccine. The rearrangement uses TRBV28 and TRBJ2-7; tentatively, D is TRBD1 (6 bases). The sequences come from PBMCs from blood, collected roughly 15 days before vaccination. CDR3 sequence reads: CATYQQGSYEQYF. The CDR3 DNA reads as TGTGCCACCTATCAACAGGGTTCCTACGAGCAGTACTTC.